These T cell receptor beta chains were read from a single sample in a study of cytomegalovirus exposure and HLA in healthy donors. Generated by immunoSEQ multiplex PCR, the TCRdb table keeps only in-frame clones and is missing some. This repertoire shows about 170,000 clones, about 83% found once; its top ten account for around 5%. Sequenced material: PBMCs. These receptors were taken from a girl under 18 in good health and CMV-seropositive. Both conserved end residues are part of each CDR3. A D gene is named only where the DNA matches it firmly. Only some rows state a clone size, as once, few, many or a class for expanded clones.

j_call v_call clone_size d_call cdr3_nt cdr3_aa
TRBJ2-7 TRBV6-1 - TRBD1 TGTGCCATAGGACAGGGGGCCTACGAGCAGTACTTC CAIGQGAYEQYF
TRBJ1-2 TRBV2 - - TGTGCCAGTCAAGAACAGGCTGAGCTTGAAACCTTC CASQEQAELETF
TRBJ2-5 TRBV9 - TRBD2 TGTGCCAGCAGCGTAGAGGGACTAGCGGCCCAAGAGACCCAGTACTTC CASSVEGLAAQETQYF
TRBJ2-7 TRBV2 once TRBD1 TGTGCCAGCCGGGACAGGGTATACGAGCAGTACTTC CASRDRVYEQYF
TRBJ1-2 TRBV29-1 - - TGCAGCTCGGGGGGGGTGGAAGGCTACACCTTC CSSGGVEGYTF
TRBJ2-5 TRBV29-1 - TRBD1 TGCAGCGTTACAGGGGGAGGAGAGACCCAGTACTTC CSVTGGGETQYF
TRBJ2-5 TRBV7-2 - - TGTGCCAGCAGCTTAGGGACAGCGAACGTCGTGACCCAGTACTTC CASSLGTANVVTQYF
TRBJ1-5 TRBV19 - - TGTGCCAGTAGTATCACAGGGCTTTTCCCTCAGCCCCAGCATTTT CASSITGLFPQPQHF
TRBJ2-1 TRBV4-1 - TRBD2 TGCGCCAGCAGCCTCTTCTCGGGACTATCACTAGACAATGAGCAGTTCTTC CASSLFSGLSLDNEQFF
TRBJ1-2 TRBV4-1 - TRBD1 TGCGCCAGCAGCCGGATTCTGGGAACAGGGGCTCGTCCCTATGGCTACACCTTC CASSRILGTGARPYGYTF
TRBJ1-5 TRBV12-5 once - TGTGCTAGTGCCGAGAGCAATCAGCCCCAGCATTTT CASAESNQPQHF
TRBJ1-5 TRBV19 - TRBD1 TGTGCCAGTAGTATCCCCCCGGACAGGGTCAATCAGCCCCAGCATTTT CASSIPPDRVNQPQHF
TRBJ2-6 TRBV4-1 once TRBD2 TGCGCCAGCAGCCAAGAATGGGCGGGGGTGCTGGCTGGGGCCAACGTCCTGACTTTC CASSQEWAGVLAGANVLTF
TRBJ1-1 TRBV4-1 - - TGCGCCAGCAGGGCAGTGCAAAAGAACACTGAAGCTTTCTTT CASRAVQKNTEAFF
TRBJ2-3 TRBV9 - TRBD2 TGTGCCAGCAGCAGACTAGCGGGGGGGCCAGATACGCAGTATTTT CASSRLAGGPDTQYF
TRBJ1-1 TRBV30 - - TGTGCCTGGAGTGTAAGTGCCAGGGCGAACACTGAAGCTTTCTTT CAWSVSARANTEAFF
TRBJ1-3 TRBV4-1 - - TGCGCCAGCAGCCAAGAACCTTTGGTGGGGGGATATGGAAACACCATATATTTT CASSQEPLVGGYGNTIYF
TRBJ1-3 TRBV9 - - TGTGCCAGCAGCGTAGCTGAGGGCTCTGGAAACACCATATATTTT CASSVAEGSGNTIYF
TRBJ2-1 TRBV19 - - TGTGCCAGTAGTATCAAGGGGAACAATGAGCAGTTCTTC CASSIKGNNEQFF
TRBJ2-3 TRBV6-5 - TRBD2 TGTGCCAGCAGTTACGTGCGGGGGGGCTCAGATACGCAGTATTTT CASSYVRGGSDTQYF
TRBJ2-7 TRBV5-1 - - TGCGCCAGCAGCTTGGTTTTCAGGGAATCCTACGAGCAGTACTTC CASSLVFRESYEQYF
TRBJ2-3 TRBV10-3 - - TGTGCCATCCCAGGGGAGGATACGCAGTATTTT CAIPGEDTQYF
TRBJ1-1 TRBV6-1 few - TGTGCCAGCAGTGGACTACCTACACCGACGGACACTGAAGCTTTCTTT CASSGLPTPTDTEAFF
TRBJ2-7 TRBV7-9 - - TGTGCCAGCAGCTTAGCGTGGGCAGCCAGGCGGGACGAGCAGTACTTC CASSLAWAARRDEQYF
TRBJ1-2 TRBV19 - - TGTGCCAGTAGTATACAGGGCTATGGCTACACCTTC CASSIQGYGYTF
TRBJ1-2 TRBV18 - TRBD1 TGTGCCAGCTCACCCAGACAGGGTGATGGCTACACCTTC CASSPRQGDGYTF
TRBJ2-5 TRBV4-2 once - TGTGCCAGCAGCTACCTCCGGAGGTCACAAGAGACCCAGTACTTC CASSYLRRSQETQYF
TRBJ1-4 TRBV30 once - TGTGCCTGGAGTGATACGTACAGGGAAGAAAAACTGTTTTTT CAWSDTYREEKLFF
TRBJ2-5 TRBV5-1 - - TGCGCCAGCAGCTTGGGAGGGCTCCAAGAGACCCAGTACTTC CASSLGGLQETQYF
TRBJ2-7 TRBV2 few - TGTGCCAGCAGTAGACAGAACTACGAGCAGTACTTC CASSRQNYEQYF
TRBJ1-4 TRBV28 - - TGTGCCAGCAGTTTATTAACGGTATCTAATGAAAAACTGTTTTTT CASSLLTVSNEKLFF
TRBJ2-7 TRBV19 - TRBD2 TGTGCCAGTAGTACAGGACTAGCCTACGAGCAGTACTTC CASSTGLAYEQYF
TRBJ2-5 TRBV25-1 few - TGTGCCAGCAGTGAGGCCTCGTACCAAGAGACCCAGTACTTC CASSEASYQETQYF
TRBJ1-3 TRBV2 - - TGTGCCAGCAGTGCCCTCTCTGGAAACACCATATATTTT CASSALSGNTIYF
TRBJ1-2 TRBV20-1 - - TGCAGTGCTAGAGTCCTGTATGGCTACACCTTC CSARVLYGYTF
TRBJ1-1 TRBV7-9 - TRBD1 TGTGCCAGCAGCTTAGGGGACAGGTCATTCGCTTTCTTT CASSLGDRSFAFF
TRBJ2-5 TRBV4-2 - - TGTGCCAGCAGCCAAGATCTTATAGGGGGTGGGACCCAGTACTTC CASSQDLIGGGTQYF
TRBJ1-3 TRBV6-5 - - TGTGCCAGCAGTGTTCAGGGGTCCGGAAACACCATATATTTT CASSVQGSGNTIYF
TRBJ1-2 TRBV10-2 - - TGCGCCAGCAGGGAGGGGAGGGGAATTAACTATGGCTACACCTTC CASREGRGINYGYTF
TRBJ1-2 TRBV19 - TRBD1 TGTGCCAGTAGTATAGCCGACAGGGGGTCCTATGGCTACACCTTC CASSIADRGSYGYTF
TRBJ1-1 TRBV9 - TRBD1 TGTGCCAGCAGCTCGCACGGGACAGGGCGAACTGAAGCTTTCTTT CASSSHGTGRTEAFF
TRBJ2-5 TRBV10-3 - TRBD2 TGTGCCACCGGGGGGTCGGACGACAGCCGGTATGGAACCCAGTACTTC CATGGSDDSRYGTQYF
TRBJ1-2 TRBV5-5 - - TGTGCCAGCGTTATGGGAGGTCTGGGCTACACCTTC CASVMGGLGYTF
TRBJ2-7 TRBV6-1 - - TGTGCCAGCAGTGAAGGCGCAGGGTCGTACGAGCAGTACTTC CASSEGAGSYEQYF
TRBJ2-3 TRBV5-1 few TRBD2 TGCGCCAGCAAAGGGAGGGGAACAGATACGCAGTATTTT CASKGRGTDTQYF
TRBJ2-5 TRBV7-6 - - TGTGCCAGCAGCTTGGGTAGCGCGAGAGAGACCCAGTACTTC CASSLGSARETQYF
TRBJ2-1 TRBV10-1 few TRBD2 TGCGCCAGCAGTGAGTCGGTAATAGCGGGGGGGCCCGATGAGCAGTTCTTC CASSESVIAGGPDEQFF
TRBJ1-1 TRBV7-6 - TRBD1 TGTGCCAGCAGCTTTGGACAGGGGGCGGGAGACACTGAAGCTTTCTTT CASSFGQGAGDTEAFF
TRBJ2-5 TRBV7-9 - TRBD2 TGTGCCAGCAGCAACAAGGGTAGCGGGGGTGAGACCCAGTACTTC CASSNKGSGGETQYF
TRBJ2-7 TRBV2 - - TGTGCCAGCAGTGTAGTACCCTACGAGCAGTACTTC CASSVVPYEQYF
TRBJ1-2 TRBV5-1 few - TGCGCCAGCAGCTTGGCCCAGGGGCAGGGATCGGGCTACACCTTC CASSLAQGQGSGYTF
TRBJ2-5 TRBV27 - TRBD2 TGTGCCAGCAGTTTCTGGGGGGGGAACCAAGAGACCCAGTACTTC CASSFWGGNQETQYF
TRBJ2-2 TRBV19 - TRBD1 TGTGCCAGTAGTATAAAGGTGTCGGGACAGGCCTCCGGGGAGCTGTTTTTT CASSIKVSGQASGELFF
TRBJ2-2 TRBV6-4 - TRBD1 TGTGCCAGCAGTGAAAAGACAGGGGGAAACACCGGGGAGCTGTTTTTT CASSEKTGGNTGELFF
TRBJ2-1 TRBV2 - - TGTGCCAGCAGTGCGGGACTTTCTAGCTCCTACAATGAGCAGTTCTTC CASSAGLSSSYNEQFF
TRBJ1-3 TRBV18 - - TGTGCCAGCTCAGGGGACACAGGGCTCTCCTTATCTGGAAACACCATATATTTT CASSGDTGLSLSGNTIYF
TRBJ1-1 TRBV10-1 once - TGCGCCAGCAGTGCCAGGAGGGTCCCGACTGAAGCTTTCTTT CASSARRVPTEAFF
TRBJ2-7 TRBV19 - TRBD1 TGTGCCAGCGCATCCGGGACAGACTACGAGCAGTACTTC CASASGTDYEQYF
TRBJ2-3 TRBV19 - TRBD1 TGTGCCAGTAGTCCGGGACAGGGTAACACAGATACGCAGTATTTT CASSPGQGNTDTQYF